This T cell receptor beta chain was observed in a study of blood T cell repertoires in COVID-19. In the study overall: PBMCs, B-cell-depleted T cells, or T cells provided the cDNA or gDNA that made up the material.

The germline CDR1 and CDR2 sequences are SGHTA and FQGNSA. The CDR3 extends over 15 amino acids. V was shortened by 1 base and J by 0 bases, with 6 bases between the two germline ends. In the original processing: From reference gene primer amplification, estimates of nucleated cell counts were derived. Libraries were prepared by immunoSEQ multiplex PCR; TCRdb keeps only in-frame clonotypes and omits some of them. The V and J calls and clone size are taken from that table; D and trimming were inferred from the DNA. The sample shows about 220,000 clones, over 80% of them seen only once. The rearrangement links TRBV7-2 to TRBJ1-4; D is undetermined. This TCR derives from a human donor in a cohort sampled during active COVID-19. Sequences were obtained from peripheral blood. CDR3 amino acids: CASSLDSSTNEKLFF. DNA for the CDR3: TGTGCCAGCAGCTTAGATAGTTCAACTAATGAAAAACTGTTTTTT. The full variable domain, its missing parts supplied by reference TRBV7-2 and TRBJ1-4, is GAGVSQSPSNKVTEKGKDVELRCDPISGHTALYWYRQSLGQGLEFLIYFQGNSAPDKSGLPSDRFSAERTGGSVSTLTIQRTQQEDSAVYLCASSLDSSTNEKLFFGSGTQLSVL.